The rows below give T cell receptor beta chains drawn from one sample of a study of CD8+ T cells in alopecia areata. TCRdb's copy holds only in-frame clones and misses some; the assay was immunoSEQ multiplex PCR. The sample consists of 150,000 or so clones, around 87% of them appearing once. Sequenced here: CD8+ T cells sorted from blood, sampled at week 0. These TCRs come from a human donor with alopecia areata. Each CDR3 is given with its conserved first and last residue. D genes are given only for firm matches. Size is omitted from some rows. Given values are once, few, many or a class for expanded clones.

>TRBJ2-1|TRBV30|TRBD2|few
CAWAFSGDGNEQFF
TGTGCCTGGGCCTTTAGCGGGGATGGCAATGAGCAGTTCTTC
>TRBJ2-7|TRBV4-2|.|.
CASSQTDSHSYEQYF
TGTGCCAGCAGCCAGACGGACAGTCACTCCTACGAGCAGTACTTC
>TRBJ1-1|TRBV7-9|TRBD1|.
CASSPPRGDTEAFF
TGTGCCAGCAGTCCTCCCAGGGGGGACACTGAAGCTTTCTTT
>TRBJ2-3|TRBV6-6|.|few
CASTRSGADTQYF
TGTGCCAGCACCCGCTCGGGAGCAGATACGCAGTATTTT
>TRBJ2-7|TRBV29-1|.|.
CSVDGGGEQYF
TGCAGCGTTGATGGAGGAGGCGAGCAGTACTTC
>TRBJ2-3|TRBV5-1|.|few
CASSFRVDTQYF
TGCGCCAGCAGCTTCCGGGTAGATACGCAGTATTTT
>TRBJ2-5|TRBV25-1|.|.
CASSETAGPGTAQYF
TGTGCCAGCAGTGAAACGGCGGGACCTGGGACGGCCCAGTACTTC
>TRBJ2-5|TRBV6-1|.|.
CASSTRTETQYF
TGTGCCAGCAGCACTAGAACCGAGACCCAGTACTTC
>TRBJ2-3|TRBV7-6|.|.
CASSFLSSAGTDTQYF
TGTGCCAGCAGCTTCTTATCGTCGGCAGGCACAGATACGCAGTATTTT
>TRBJ2-7|TRBV27|TRBD2|.
CASSAGGSYEQYF
TGTGCCAGCAGTGCGGGGGGTTCCTACGAGCAGTACTTC
>TRBJ2-7|TRBV27|.|.
CASSPDIYEQYF
TGTGCCAGCAGCCCAGACATCTACGAGCAGTACTTC
>TRBJ2-1|TRBV18|TRBD2|.
CASSRPREFCFF
TGTGCCAGCTCACGGCCGCGGGAGTTCTGCTTCTTC
>TRBJ2-7|TRBV9|TRBD2|.
CASSRGGVEQYF
TGTGCCAGCAGCCGGGGGGGTGTGGAGCAGTACTTC
>TRBJ2-1|TRBV5-1|.|.
CASSSSRDREFF
TGCGCCAGCAGCTCGTCCCGGGACCGGGAGTTCTTC
>TRBJ2-7|TRBV29-1|TRBD1|.
CSVPGTGIYEQYF
TGCAGCGTTCCCGGGACAGGGATCTACGAGCAGTACTTC
>TRBJ2-1|TRBV27|.|few
CASSLSGNEQFF
TGTGCCAGCAGTTTATCAGGCAATGAGCAGTTCTTC
>TRBJ2-7|TRBV9|.|once
CASSPGNEQYF
TGTGCCAGCAGCCCAGGCAACGAGCAGTACTTC
>TRBJ2-1|TRBV7-9|.|.
CASKGAPDYNEQFF
TGTGCCAGCAAGGGAGCGCCTGACTACAATGAGCAGTTCTTC
>TRBJ2-7|TRBV7-8|.|.
CASSLALDGYEQYF
TGTGCCAGCAGCTTAGCGTTAGACGGGTACGAGCAGTACTTC
>TRBJ2-7|TRBV27|TRBD1|.
CASSSGQGNEQYF
TGTGCCAGCAGCTCGGGACAGGGGAACGAGCAGTACTTC
>TRBJ2-2|TRBV27|TRBD1|.
CASRPGQGAGELFF
TGTGCCAGCAGGCCGGGACAGGGGGCCGGGGAGCTGTTTTTT
>TRBJ2-5|TRBV27|.|.
CASSLSVGNGEETQYF
TGTGCCAGCAGTTTAAGCGTGGGGAACGGGGAAGAGACCCAGTACTTC
>TRBJ1-1|TRBV6-1|.|once
CASSEFRGAEAFF
TGTGCCAGCAGTGAATTCAGGGGCGCTGAAGCTTTCTTT
>TRBJ2-7|TRBV29-1|TRBD1|few
CSVGQGTYEQYF
TGCAGCGTGGGACAGGGGACCTACGAGCAGTACTTC
>TRBJ2-5|TRBV29-1|.|.
CSVEGGQETQYF
TGCAGCGTTGAAGGGGGACAAGAGACCCAGTACTTC
>TRBJ1-5|TRBV19|.|.
CASSGLGVQPQHF
TGTGCCAGTAGTGGCTTGGGGGTCCAGCCCCAGCATTTT
>TRBJ1-1|TRBV6-1|.|.
CASSLQGNTEAFF
TGTGCCAGCAGCTTACAGGGGAACACTGAAGCTTTCTTT
>TRBJ1-3|TRBV5-5|.|.
CASRRTEISGNTIYF
TGTGCCAGCAGAAGGACGGAGATCTCTGGAAACACCATATATTTT
>TRBJ2-6|TRBV7-3|TRBD1|few
CASSLRSPGQGINGANVLTF
TGTGCCAGCAGCTTGCGCAGTCCAGGACAGGGAATCAATGGGGCCAACGTCCTGACTTTC
>TRBJ2-1|TRBV2|TRBD2|.
CASDPGTSSASEQFF
TGTGCCAGCGACCCGGGGACTAGCTCGGCAAGTGAGCAGTTCTTC
>TRBJ2-7|TRBV7-8|.|.
CASSLAGGLQYEQYF
TGTGCCAGCAGCTTAGCGGGAGGACTCCAGTACGAGCAGTACTTC
>TRBJ2-5|TRBV7-9|TRBD2|.
CASTDTSGQETQYF
TGTGCCAGCACCGACACTAGCGGACAAGAGACCCAGTACTTC
>TRBJ1-5|TRBV5-6|.|.
CASSPPGGQPQHF
TGTGCCAGCAGCCCTCCCGGCGGTCAGCCCCAGCATTTT
>TRBJ2-1|TRBV5-5|TRBD2|.
CASSLGQSGDNNEQFF
TGTGCCAGCAGCTTGGGGCAAAGCGGGGATAACAATGAGCAGTTCTTC
>TRBJ2-3|TRBV7-6|TRBD1|.
CASSLVTGSSTDTQYF
TGTGCCAGCAGCTTAGTGACAGGGTCTAGCACAGATACGCAGTATTTT
>TRBJ1-3|TRBV30|.|.
CAWSVFGGALDF
TGTGCCTGGAGTGTATTTGGGGGGGCTCTGGATTTT
>TRBJ1-1|TRBV25-1|.|.
CASSRAGRTEAFF
TGTGCCAGCAGTAGGGCAGGGAGGACTGAAGCTTTCTTT
>TRBJ2-3|TRBV29-1|.|few
CSVEGDRFTDTQYF
TGCAGCGTTGAAGGGGACCGCTTCACAGATACGCAGTATTTT
>TRBJ2-3|TRBV29-1|.|.
CSVVPSTDTQYF
TGCAGCGTTGTTCCGAGCACAGATACGCAGTATTTT
>TRBJ2-7|TRBV5-1|TRBD1|.
CASSSGTGDYEQYF
TGCGCCAGCAGCTCCGGGACAGGGGACTACGAGCAGTACTTC
>TRBJ2-6|TRBV7-9|.|.
CASSLRRAGSGANVLTF
TGTGCCAGCAGCTTGCGAAGGGCCGGCTCTGGGGCCAACGTCCTGACTTTC
>TRBJ1-2|TRBV7-2|TRBD1|.
CASLSEGGQGIYGYTF
TGTGCCAGCCTTTCAGAAGGGGGACAGGGGATATATGGCTACACCTTC
>TRBJ2-3|TRBV5-1|.|few
CASIQSGGTDTQYF
TGCGCCAGCATCCAATCCGGGGGAACAGATACGCAGTATTTT
>TRBJ1-2|TRBV2|.|.
CASNRGNYGYTF
TGTGCCAGCAACCGGGGGAACTATGGCTACACCTTC
>TRBJ2-2|TRBV30|.|.
CAWSGRGPYTGEPFF
TGTGCCTGGAGTGGTAGAGGGCCTTACACCGGGGAGCCGTTTTTT
>TRBJ1-1|TRBV11-2|TRBD1|.
CASSPGGGEAFF
TGTGCCAGCAGCCCAGGGGGCGGTGAAGCTTTCTTT
>TRBJ2-1|TRBV27|.|.
CASKFGGLTNEQFF
TGTGCCAGCAAATTCGGGGGGCTAACGAATGAGCAGTTCTTC
>TRBJ2-7|TRBV5-1|.|.
CASSLEDPLDRQYF
TGCGCCAGCAGCTTGGAAGACCCATTGGACAGGCAGTACTTC
>TRBJ2-7|TRBV27|TRBD1|.
CASSPGTGEYEQYF
TGTGCCAGCAGTCCAGGGACAGGGGAATACGAGCAGTACTTC
>TRBJ1-1|TRBV29-1|.|.
CSVRRQNTEAFF
TGCAGCGTTCGGCGGCAGAACACTGAAGCTTTCTTT
>TRBJ2-7|TRBV15|TRBD1|.
CANHPGQGASEQYF
TGTGCAAACCATCCGGGACAGGGGGCTAGCGAGCAGTACTTC
>TRBJ1-1|TRBV7-9|TRBD1|.
CASSLTGGDTEAFF
TGTGCCAGCAGCTTAACAGGGGGTGACACTGAAGCTTTCTTT
>TRBJ2-2|TRBV29-1|TRBD1|once
CSVWGQGKAGELFF
TGCAGCGTCTGGGGACAGGGGAAGGCCGGGGAGCTGTTTTTT
>TRBJ2-7|TRBV7-9|.|once
CASSFPAYEQYF
TGTGCCAGCAGCTTTCCAGCCTACGAGCAGTACTTC
>TRBJ2-7|TRBV27|TRBD1|.
CASRRDRPTSTRGEQYF
TGTGCCAGCAGGAGGGACAGACCAACCTCAACGCGAGGCGAGCAGTACTTC
>TRBJ2-7|TRBV6-1|.|.
CASSEGDLYEQYF
TGTGCCAGCAGTGAAGGGGACCTTTACGAGCAGTACTTC
>TRBJ2-5|TRBV2|.|once
CASMSQGETQYF
TGTGCCAGCATGTCCCAGGGAGAGACCCAGTACTTC
>TRBJ2-1|TRBV27|.|.
CASSLSRGIGQFF
TGTGCCAGCAGTTTATCGAGGGGAATTGGTCAGTTCTTC
>TRBJ2-7|TRBV7-8|.|.
CASSFDPGSYEQYF
TGTGCCAGCAGCTTCGATCCAGGGTCCTACGAGCAGTACTTC
>TRBJ2-3|TRBV11-2|.|.
CASSLDPPHTQYF
TGTGCCAGCAGCTTAGACCCACCCCATACGCAGTATTTT